These T cell receptor beta chains were read from a single sample in a study of regulatory T cells in long-lasting Graves disease. A single record per CDR3 protein comes from TCRdb applying MiXCR to the multiplex PCR reads. The data contain about 430,000 distinct CDR3 sequences, approximately 16% of them singletons. These same records also appear under a second study, on T cells in Graves' hyperthyroidism and ophthalmopathy.

This specimen consisted of peripheral blood mononuclear cells (PBMCs), obtained at new diagnosis, from a patient treated with antithyroid drugs. The receptors shown here come from a woman aged 35 to 49 with Graves disease. Both conserved end residues are part of each CDR3. D genes are given only for firm matches. For some rows the clone size is stated as once, few or many, or as a class when expanded; others skip it.

clone size: .; D gene: .; V gene: TRBV5-5; J gene: TRBJ2-5; CDR3 DNA: TGTGCCAGCAGCTGGGGACCCGAAGAGACCCAGTACTTC; CDR3 protein: CASSWGPEETQYF
clone size: many; D gene: TRBD1; V gene: TRBV12-3/TRBV12-4; J gene: TRBJ1-1; CDR3 DNA: TGTGCCAGCAGTTGGACAGGGGGCATCACTGAAGCTTTCTTT; CDR3 protein: CASSWTGGITEAFF
clone size: many; D gene: TRBD2; V gene: TRBV11-3; J gene: TRBJ2-7; CDR3 DNA: TGTGCCAGCAGCCCCCGGGGGGGGCGGGAGATCAAGCAGTACTTC; CDR3 protein: CASSPRGGREIKQYF
clone size: .; D gene: .; V gene: TRBV10-2; J gene: TRBJ1-1; CDR3 DNA: TGCGCCAGCAGTACAGACTTGGGAGGCACTGAAGCTTTCTTT; CDR3 protein: CASSTDLGGTEAFF
clone size: few; D gene: TRBD2; V gene: TRBV5-1; J gene: TRBJ2-5; CDR3 DNA: TGCGCCAGCAGCTCCACCGGGACTAGCTTTGAGACCCAGTACTTC; CDR3 protein: CASSSTGTSFETQYF
clone size: many; D gene: .; V gene: TRBV9; J gene: TRBJ2-1; CDR3 DNA: TGTGCCAGCAGCGCAGCTAATGAGCAGTTCTTC; CDR3 protein: CASSAANEQFF
clone size: many; D gene: TRBD2; V gene: TRBV5-1; J gene: TRBJ2-1; CDR3 DNA: TGCGCCAGCAGCCTTGGACTAGTCGGGACGTCCTACAATGAGCAGTTCTTC; CDR3 protein: CASSLGLVGTSYNEQFF
clone size: many; D gene: TRBD2; V gene: TRBV11-2; J gene: TRBJ2-1; CDR3 DNA: TGTGCCAGCAGCAGTCTAGCGGGAGAGACCTACAATGAGCAGTTCTTC; CDR3 protein: CASSSLAGETYNEQFF
clone size: many; D gene: .; V gene: TRBV6-1; J gene: TRBJ2-7; CDR3 DNA: TGTGCCAGCAGCGGACAGAAGAAGCAGTACTTC; CDR3 protein: CASSGQKKQYF
clone size: .; D gene: .; V gene: TRBV20-1; J gene: TRBJ1-5; CDR3 DNA: TGCAGTGCAACCGAAGGGGATAGCAATCAGCCCCAGCATTTT; CDR3 protein: CSATEGDSNQPQHF
clone size: many; D gene: .; V gene: TRBV30; J gene: TRBJ2-2; CDR3 DNA: TGTGCCTGGAGCCGGCGGTTCGGGGAGCTGTTTTTT; CDR3 protein: CAWSRRFGELFF
clone size: once; D gene: .; V gene: TRBV6-1; J gene: TRBJ2-2; CDR3 DNA: TGTGCCAGCAGTGCACCCCTGGGACGGCCGAACACCGGGGAGCTGTTTTTT; CDR3 protein: CASSAPLGRPNTGELFF
clone size: many; D gene: TRBD2; V gene: TRBV7-9; J gene: TRBJ2-3; CDR3 DNA: TGTGCCAGCAGCTTCGGGACTAGCGGGAGGACAGATACGCAGTATTTT; CDR3 protein: CASSFGTSGRTDTQYF
clone size: many; D gene: .; V gene: TRBV12-5; J gene: TRBJ1-4; CDR3 DNA: TGTGCTAGTGGTTTGGTGTTCGCAGGGATGGATGAAAAACTGTTTTTT; CDR3 protein: CASGLVFAGMDEKLFF
clone size: many; D gene: TRBD1; V gene: TRBV29-1; J gene: TRBJ1-2; CDR3 DNA: TGCAGCGTTGGAGACAGGGGCAATCCTAACTATGGCTACACCTTC; CDR3 protein: CSVGDRGNPNYGYTF
clone size: many; D gene: TRBD1; V gene: TRBV6-1; J gene: TRBJ2-5; CDR3 DNA: TGTGCCAGCAGCGGACAGGAGGCGACCCAGTACTTC; CDR3 protein: CASSGQEATQYF
clone size: many; D gene: TRBD2; V gene: TRBV5-1; J gene: TRBJ2-3; CDR3 DNA: TGCGCCAGCAGCTTGGAAATAGCGGGAGGAGATACGCAGTATTTT; CDR3 protein: CASSLEIAGGDTQYF
clone size: few; D gene: TRBD2; V gene: TRBV20-1; J gene: TRBJ2-5; CDR3 DNA: TGCAGTGCTAGAGGGGAAAGCGGGAGGGTAGAGCGGGAGACCCAGTACTTC; CDR3 protein: CSARGESGRVERETQYF
clone size: .; D gene: .; V gene: TRBV6-2/TRBV6-3; J gene: TRBJ2-3; CDR3 DNA: TGTGCCAGCAGTTGGGACTTCCGGCGGGGAGATACGCAGTATTTT; CDR3 protein: CASSWDFRRGDTQYF
clone size: many; D gene: TRBD2; V gene: TRBV11-2; J gene: TRBJ2-1; CDR3 DNA: TGTGCCAGCAGCTTAGATAGCGGGACTGCAGGTGAGCAGTTCTTC; CDR3 protein: CASSLDSGTAGEQFF